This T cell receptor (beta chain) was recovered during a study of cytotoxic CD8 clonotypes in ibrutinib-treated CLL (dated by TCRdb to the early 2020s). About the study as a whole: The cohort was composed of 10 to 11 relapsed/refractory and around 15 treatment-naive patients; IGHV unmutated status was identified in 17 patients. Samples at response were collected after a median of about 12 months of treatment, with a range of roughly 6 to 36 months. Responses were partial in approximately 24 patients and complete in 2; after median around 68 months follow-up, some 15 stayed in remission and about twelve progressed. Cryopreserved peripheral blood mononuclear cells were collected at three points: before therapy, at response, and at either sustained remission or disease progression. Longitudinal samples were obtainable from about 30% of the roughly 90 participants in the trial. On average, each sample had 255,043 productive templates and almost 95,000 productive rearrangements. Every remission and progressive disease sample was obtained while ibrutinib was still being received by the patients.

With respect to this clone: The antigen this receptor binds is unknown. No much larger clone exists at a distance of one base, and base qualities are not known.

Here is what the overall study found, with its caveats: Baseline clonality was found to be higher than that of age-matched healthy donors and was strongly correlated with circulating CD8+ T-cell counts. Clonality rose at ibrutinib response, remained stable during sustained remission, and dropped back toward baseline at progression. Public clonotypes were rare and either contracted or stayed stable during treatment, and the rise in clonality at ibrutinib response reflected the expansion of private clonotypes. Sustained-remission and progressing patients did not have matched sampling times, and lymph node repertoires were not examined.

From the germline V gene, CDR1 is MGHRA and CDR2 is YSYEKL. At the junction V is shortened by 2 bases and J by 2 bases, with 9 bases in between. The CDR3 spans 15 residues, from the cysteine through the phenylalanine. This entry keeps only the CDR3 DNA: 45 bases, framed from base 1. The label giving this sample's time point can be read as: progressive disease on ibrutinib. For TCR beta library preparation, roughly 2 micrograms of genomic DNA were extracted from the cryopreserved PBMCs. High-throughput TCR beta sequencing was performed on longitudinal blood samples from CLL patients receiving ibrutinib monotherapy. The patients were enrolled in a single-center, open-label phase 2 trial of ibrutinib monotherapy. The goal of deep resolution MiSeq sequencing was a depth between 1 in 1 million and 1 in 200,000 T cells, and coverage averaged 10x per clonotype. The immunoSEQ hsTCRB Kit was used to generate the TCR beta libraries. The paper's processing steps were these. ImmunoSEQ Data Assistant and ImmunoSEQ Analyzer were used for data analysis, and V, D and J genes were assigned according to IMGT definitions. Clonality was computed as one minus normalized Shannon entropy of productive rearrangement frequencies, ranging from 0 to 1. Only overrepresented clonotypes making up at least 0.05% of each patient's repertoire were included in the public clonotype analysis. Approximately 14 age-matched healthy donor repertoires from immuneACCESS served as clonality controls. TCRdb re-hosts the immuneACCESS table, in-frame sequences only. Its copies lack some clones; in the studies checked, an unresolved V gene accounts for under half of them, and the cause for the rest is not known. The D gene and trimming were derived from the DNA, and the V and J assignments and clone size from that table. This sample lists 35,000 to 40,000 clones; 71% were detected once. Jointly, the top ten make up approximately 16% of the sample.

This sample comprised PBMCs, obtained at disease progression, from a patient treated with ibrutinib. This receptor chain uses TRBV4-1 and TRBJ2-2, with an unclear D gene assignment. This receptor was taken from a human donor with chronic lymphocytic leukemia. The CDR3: CASSQTELNTGELFF. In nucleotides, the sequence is TGCGCCAGCAGCCAAACAGAGCTAAACACCGGGGAGCTGTTTTTT.